Listed here are 13 T cell receptor beta chains from one sample, sequenced in a study of cytomegalovirus exposure and HLA in healthy donors. PCR amplification relied on 60 Vbeta primers (plus 13 Jbeta primers). Repertoires were generated with immunoSEQ multiplex PCR, while TCRdb's copy carries only in-frame clones and drops some. The table records about 130,000 clones, 77% of them present only once. Sequencing input: PBMCs. The receptors derive from a man aged 25 to 40 in good health and CMV-seronegative.

This clone appeared a single time. The chain carries TRBV18 and TRBJ2-7; 7 nucleotides agree with TRBD1. The CDR3 spans 14 residues. Trimming at V came to 1 base and at J to 7 bases, leaving 7 bases not matched to a gene. In germline, CDR1 is KGHSH, CDR2 LQKENI. The CDR3 is CASSPRDSRGEQYF. The CDR3 nucleotides read TGTGCCAGCTCACCACGGGACAGTCGAGGGGAGCAGTACTTC.

The CDR3 coding sequence is TGTGCCACCGGGACTAGCGGGACCAAGACCCAGTACTTC. The encoded protein is CATGTSGTKTQYF. The chain has TRBV15 and TRBJ2-5; 13 bases are shared with TRBD2. The ends lost 8 bases at V and 6 bases at J; junction bases unmatched: 3. CDR3 size: 13 residues. Germline-derived CDR1 and CDR2 are LNHNV and YYDKDF (reference sequence).

The chain joins TRBV19 to TRBJ2-3, with D tentatively TRBD2 (5 bases). Germline lookup yields CDR1 LNHDA and CDR2 SQIVND (reference sequence). V lost 3 bases and J 2 bases, leaving 12 bases between the germline ends. CDR3 length: 15 residues. This CDR3 reads CASSMRTGTTDTQYF. In DNA form, the CDR3 reads TGTGCCAGTAGTATGAGGACGGGAACCACAGATACGCAGTATTTT.

The chain is built from TRBV9 and TRBJ1-4; the D is unclear. Trimming shortened V by 4 bases and J by 4 bases, and 14 bases separated the two germline ends. Germline V gene data show CDR1 as SGDLS and CDR2 as YYNGEE. The CDR3 has 15 residues. In DNA form, the CDR3 reads TGTGCCAGCAGCCCGGGGATACTCCTTAATGAAAAACTGTTTTTT. Translation gives CASSPGILLNEKLFF.

This chain joins TRBV5-3 and TRBJ1-2, with 7 bases matching TRBD1. TRBV5-3 has ORF status, its function being uncertain. The trim removed 0 bases at V and 4 bases at J, leaving 6 bases unmatched. CDR3 length: 15 residues. The chain's CDR3 is CARSLEGAALYGYTF. In DNA form, the CDR3 reads TGTGCCAGAAGCTTGGAGGGGGCCGCTCTCTATGGCTACACCTTC.

The rearrangement links TRBV5-4 to TRBJ2-7; TRBD2 matches at 10 bases. In germline, CDR1 is SGHNT, CDR2 YYREEE (reference sequence). This CDR3 spans 15 amino acids. J gave up 4 bases and V 0 bases, and 4 bases lay outside the gene matches. CDR3 in DNA: TGTGCCAGCAGCTTGGGGACTAGCGGTCAATACGAGCAGTACTTC. This gives the protein CASSLGTSGQYEQYF.

This clone was seen only a few times. Here the CDR3 DNA reads TGTGCCAGCAGCTTGGCAGGGGGCGCGAACACCGGGGAGCTGTTTTTT. Amino acids: CASSLAGGANTGELFF. J is TRBJ2-2 and V is TRBV5-4, with 8 bases matching TRBD1. V gave up 0 bases and J gave up 0 bases; unmatched junction bases: 1. The CDR3 totals 16 residues. Germline V CDR1 and CDR2: SGHNT, YYREEE (reference sequence).

The chain links TRBV7-9 to TRBJ1-3, with 7 nucleotides matching TRBD1. CDR3 length equals 14 residues. Per germline, CDR1 SEHNR and CDR2 FQNEAQ (reference sequence). Losses at the gene ends were 6 bases for V and 2 bases for J; bases not matched to a gene: 4. The CDR3 nucleotides are TGTGCCAGCAGTCCCCAGGGGGCTGGAAACACCATATATTTT. Encoded protein: CASSPQGAGNTIYF.

V gene TRBV2 combines with J gene TRBJ2-7, with 9 bases fitting TRBD2. The germline gives CDR1 SNHLY, CDR2 FYNNEI. V trimming: 6 bases; J trimming: 7 bases; junction bases outside the gene matches: 10. The CDR3 is 14 amino acids. The CDR3 DNA follows: TGTGCCAGCAGAGTGGGGGCGGGAGGGCGAGAGCAGTACTTC. Translating it yields CASRVGAGGREQYF.

The rearrangement links TRBV11-2 to TRBJ1-1, with 8 positions matching TRBD1. This CDR3 contains 14 residues. V lost 5 bases and J lost 8; bases outside the gene matches: 10. Per germline, CDR1 SGHAT and CDR2 FQNNGV. CDR3 protein: CASSPGTGFPEAFF. CDR3 DNA sequence: TGTGCCAGCAGCCCCGGGACAGGTTTCCCCGAAGCTTTCTTT. The full variable domain, its missing parts supplied by reference TRBV11-2 and TRBJ1-1, is EAGVAQSPRYKIIEKRQSVAFWCNPISGHATLYWYQQILGQGPKLLIQFQNNGVVDDSQLPKDRFSAERLKGVDSTLKIQPAKLEDSAVYLCASSPGTGFPEAFFGQGTRLTVV.

This clone was counted between two and nine times. The V and J genes are TRBV7-8 and TRBJ1-2; maybe TRBD1 (6 bases). Germline V lookup: CDR1 SGHVS, CDR2 FQNEAQ. V was cut by 4 bases and J by 7 bases, with 10 bases left in between. This CDR3 comprises 12 residues. CDR3 region: CASSSQGSGYTF. The CDR3, as DNA: TGTGCCAGCAGCTCACAGGGATCTGGCTACACCTTC.

This chain joins TRBV30 and TRBJ1-5, with 7 bases lining up with TRBD1. Unmatched junction bases numbered 13, after V lost 2 bases and J lost 0 bases. The CDR3 is 18 residues long. Germline lookup yields CDR1 GTSNPN and CDR2 SVGIG (reference sequence). This CDR3 reads CAWSSDRGLQISNQPQHF. The CDR3 nucleotides are TGTGCCTGGAGTTCTGATAGGGGGCTACAAATTAGCAATCAGCCCCAGCATTTT.

This chain joins TRBV7-8 and TRBJ2-3, with 11 bases identical to TRBD2. This CDR3 has 16 residues. Germline lookup yields CDR1 SGHVS and CDR2 FQNEAQ. Trimming took 5 bases from V and 5 from J; bases not matched to a gene: 9. The CDR3 loop reads CASSQMGLAVRDTQYF. The CDR3 bases are TGTGCCAGCAGCCAAATGGGACTAGCGGTGCGAGATACGCAGTATTTT.